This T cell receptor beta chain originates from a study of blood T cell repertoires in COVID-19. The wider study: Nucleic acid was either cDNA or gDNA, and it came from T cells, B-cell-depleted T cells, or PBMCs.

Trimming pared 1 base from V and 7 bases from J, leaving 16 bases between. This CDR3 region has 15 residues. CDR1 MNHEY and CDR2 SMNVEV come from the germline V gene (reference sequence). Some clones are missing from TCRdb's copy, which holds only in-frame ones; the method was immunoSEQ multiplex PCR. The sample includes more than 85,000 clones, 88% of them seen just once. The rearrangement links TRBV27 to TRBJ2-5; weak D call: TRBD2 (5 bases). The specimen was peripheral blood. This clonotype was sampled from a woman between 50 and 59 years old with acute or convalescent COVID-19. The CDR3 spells CASSLYFESAGTQYF. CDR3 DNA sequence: TGTGCCAGCAGTTTATACTTTGAGTCCGCGGGGACCCAGTACTTC.